Detailed here is one T cell receptor beta chain. The antigen is not known. The source of the sample is a study of T cell repertoires in cytomegalovirus infection. Study-level background: Through public TCR beta signatures, both CMV infection and matching HLA type were indicated. General study findings and limits: Cumulated frequencies of public TCR beta families served to identify carriers of CMV plus the relevant HLA.

TCRdb processed the reads anew with MiXCR; each CDR3 protein has one entry. The data hold approximately 500,000 distinct CDR3 sequences, with about a quarter observed a single time. The V gene's germline CDR1 is ENHRY and CDR2 SYGVKD. The junction had 6 bases not matched to a gene; V was cut back by 4 bases and J by 0 bases. The CDR3 is 17 residues long. Source material: PBMCs. The chain couples TRBV10-3 to TRBJ2-2, with 9 nucleotides matching TRBD1. The TCR was taken from a human donor in good health (CMV status not recorded). Some clones in this sample may be carry-over from other donors' samples. The CDR3 reads CAISGYDRGANTGELFF. The CDR3 DNA reads as TGTGCCATCAGTGGATATGACAGGGGGGCGAACACCGGGGAGCTGTTTTTT.